This TCR beta chain was sequenced for a study of cytomegalovirus exposure and HLA in healthy donors. Study information: T cells numbering around 200 million yielded more than 100 million unique TCR beta sequences in an earlier analysis. Study-level points and caveats: When analyzed later, the rates of TCR association showed variation by HLA locus, with DRB1 the most and HLA-C the fewest.

Notes on this clone: Its target is not known. Other DNA sequences in the sample encode the same CDR3.

This PCR relied on a set of 60 Vbeta primers and 13 Jbeta primers. Per the original data handling: Per a later analysis, the number of unique TCR beta chains was roughly 87 million, of which 9 million to 14 million were shared. The protocol was immunoSEQ multiplex PCR, while the TCRdb copy is restricted to in-frame clones and leaves out a portion. The DNA was the basis for D and trimming; V, J and clone size are from that table. The sample lists about 160,000 clones; less than 85% were seen once. The CDR3 spans 14 residues. From germline, CDR1 is MNHEY and CDR2 SMNVEV (reference sequence). Trimming cost V 3 bases and J 1 base, with 4 bases left between them.

This receptor was obtained from a boy aged 2 to 9 in good health and CMV-seronegative. The J gene is TRBJ2-6, the V gene TRBV27, with D hard to call. Source material: PBMCs. The CDR3 nucleotides are TGTGCCAGCAGTTTCCTTTCTGGGGCCAACGTCCTGACTTTC. Translation: CASSFLSGANVLTF.